This T cell receptor (beta chain) was captured by sequencing in a study of T cell repertoires in cytomegalovirus infection. The table lists this clonotype with a few counts. The antigen is not known. Germline V gene lookup returns CDR1 SGHDN and CDR2 FVKESK. The germline V and J ends were trimmed by 4 bases and 0 bases, with 10 bases remaining between them. The CDR3 sequence is 15 residues long. From the reads, TCRdb called clonotypes with MiXCR, one entry per CDR3 protein. The sample yields about half a million distinct CDR3 sequences, roughly a third seen once. Here the sequenced sample was cultured PBMCs, taken from culture after CMV antigen stimulation. The chain carries TRBV14 and TRBJ2-4; a weak D match, TRBD1 (6 bases). This receptor was taken from a human donor in good health (CMV status not recorded). Some clones in this sample may be carry-over from other donors' samples. The CDR3 region has the DNA TGTGCCAGCAGCCTTTGGACAGTAGCCAAAAACATTCAGTACTTC. Its protein is CASSLWTVAKNIQYF.